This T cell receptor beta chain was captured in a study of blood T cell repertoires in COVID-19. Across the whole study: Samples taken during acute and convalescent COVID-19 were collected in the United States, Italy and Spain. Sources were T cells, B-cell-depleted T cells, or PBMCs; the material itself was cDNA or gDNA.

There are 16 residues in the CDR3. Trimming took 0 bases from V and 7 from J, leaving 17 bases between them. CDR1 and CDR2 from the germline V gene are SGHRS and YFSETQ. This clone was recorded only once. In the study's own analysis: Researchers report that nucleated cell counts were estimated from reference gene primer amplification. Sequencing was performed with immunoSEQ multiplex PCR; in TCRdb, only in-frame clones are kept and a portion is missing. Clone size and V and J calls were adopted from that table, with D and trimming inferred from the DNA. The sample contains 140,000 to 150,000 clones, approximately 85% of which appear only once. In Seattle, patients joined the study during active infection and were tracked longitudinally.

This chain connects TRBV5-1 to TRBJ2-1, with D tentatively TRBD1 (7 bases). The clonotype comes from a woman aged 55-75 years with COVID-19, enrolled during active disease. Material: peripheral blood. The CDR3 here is CASSLGSRGVGNEQFF. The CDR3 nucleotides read TGCGCCAGCAGCTTGGGATCCAGGGGGGTAGGGAATGAGCAGTTCTTC.